Presented here are 10 T cell receptor beta chains from one specimen sequenced in a study of CD8+CD57+ T cells in acquired aplastic anemia (dated 2018 in TCRdb). Flow cytometry had shown CD8+CD57+ cell expansion in the patients selected for sequencing. Instrument used: Illumina HiSeq 2000. TCR beta VDJ combination and CDR3 sequence profiling used genomic DNA as the template. TCRdb reran the public reads through fastp at Q25 and MiXCR, keeping productive beta chains. A single entry per CDR3 protein holds the most common genes and DNA from its merged rows. The sample has roughly 250,000 distinct CDR3 sequences on record, approximately 80% of them singletons. About 41% of the sample rests with the top ten. Sequenced input: sorted CD4+, CD8+, or CD8+CD57+ T cells (not recorded which) from PBMCs. The receptors here all came from a human donor with aplastic anemia.

With respect to this clonotype: This likely comes from a read error, as the CDR3 has no conserved phenylalanine or tryptophan at its end. It is unclear where the CDR3 begins or ends on the DNA, so no DNA is shown, and the CDR3 is as TCRdb lists it. This chain uses TRBV7-8 with TRBJ1-2. The V gene's germline CDR1 is SGHVS and CDR2 FQNEAQ. With termini counted, the CDR3 has 13 amino acids. CDR3 residues: CASSFRLEGRATS.

A note on this clonotype: The junction differs from germline at one of its ends, possibly a read error. The V call is TRBV5-1, the J call TRBJ1-5; D unresolved. The CDR3 length is 15 residues. Germline values: CDR1 SGHRS, CDR2 YFSETQ. In DNA form, the CDR3 reads TGTGCCAGCAGCTTAGATGGGGTTAGCAATCAGCCCCAGCATTTT. Protein: CASSLDGVSNQPQHF.

As concerns this clonotype: No conserved phenylalanine or tryptophan is present at the end of the CDR3, so a read error is the likely explanation. It is unclear where the CDR3 begins or ends on the DNA, so no DNA is shown, and the CDR3 is as TCRdb lists it. The V gene is TRBV7-8, the J gene TRBJ1-6. A total of 13 residues make up the CDR3, ends included. Looked up from germline, CDR1 is SGHVS and CDR2 is FQNEAQ. CDR3 sequence reads: CASSLGAGSDTQY.

As to this clonotype: Given the absence of the conserved phenylalanine or tryptophan at the CDR3 end, a read error is likely. The limits of the CDR3 on the DNA are not certain, so only TCRdb's listed CDR3 is given. The chain's CDR3 is CASSFQRSGGCDE. The gene calls are TRBV7-9 and TRBJ1-2; the D call TRBD1 from the table was never checked on the DNA. The CDR3 length is 13 residues, termini included. The germline V gene has CDR1 SEHNR and CDR2 FQNEAQ (reference sequence).

As for this clonotype: The CDR3 does not end in the conserved phenylalanine or tryptophan, so this is likely a read error. The chain employs TRBV5-1 and TRBJ1-2, with 7 bases fitting TRBD1. Germline V lookup: CDR1 SGHRS, CDR2 YFSETQ. The CDR3 consists of 15 residues. J gave up 6 bases and V 4 bases, and 12 bases lay outside the gene matches. CDR3 in amino acids: CASSTHRGPLNGYTL. In nucleotides, the CDR3 is TGCGCCAGCAGCACCCACAGGGGTCCTCTAAATGGCTACACCCTC.

The chain links TRBV9 to TRBJ2-7; either TRBD1 or TRBD2 may supply D (7 bases each). V was pared by 3 bases and J by 8 bases, with 24 bases between. The CDR3 extends over 16 amino acids. Germline values: CDR1 SGDLS, CDR2 YYNGEE. The CDR3 reads CASSAAGQSTVTQQYV. The CDR3 region has the DNA TGTGCCAGCAGCGCAGCGGGACAGAGCACAGTTACGCAGCAGTACGTC.

On this clonotype itself: The conserved closing phenylalanine or tryptophan is absent in this CDR3, likely reflecting a read error. The DNA is omitted, as the CDR3 cannot be located on it reliably, and the CDR3 follows TCRdb's listing. The chain recombines TRBV7-6 with TRBJ1-1; no DNA check was done on the table's D call, TRBD1. CDR1 and CDR2 from the germline V gene are SGHVS and FNYEAQ. The CDR3 is 13 residues long, ends included. The CDR3 is CASSLTRGTKDSY.

The V call is TRBV7-3, the J call TRBJ2-5; no reliable D call. This CDR3 has 13 amino acids. CDR1 and CDR2 (germline): SGHTA, FQGTGA. The ends were cut back, 2 bases at V and 1 base at J, with 5 bases in the middle. The CDR3 protein is CASSLGPQETQYF. Written as DNA, the CDR3 is TGTGCCAGCAGCTTAGGACCCCAAGAGACCCAGTACTTC.

This clonotype was seen once. A read error may produce the germline difference seen at one junction end. The chain combines TRBV7-8 with TRBJ2-3; a weak D match, TRBD1 (6 bases). The CDR3 length is 14 residues. Germline V gene sequence: CDR1 SGHVS, CDR2 FQNEAQ. CDR3 residues: CASSSGAARGQLYF. CDR3 DNA: TGTGCCAGCAGCTCAGGGGCAGCGCGTGGACAGCTCTACTTT.

The chain joins TRBV12-5 to TRBJ1-1; D unresolved. Per germline, CDR1 LGHNT and CDR2 FRNRAP. The CDR3 runs 14 residues. Trimming took off 3 bases at V and 7 bases at J, with 15 bases between the two ends. The CDR3 is CASGLTVYGDEAFF. The CDR3 coding sequence is TGTGCTAGTGGTTTAACAGTGTACGGAGATGAAGCTTTCTTT.